A single sample gave rise to the 30 T cell receptor beta chains below, sequenced in a study of T-cell reconstitution after alpha-beta-depleted transplantation in children (dated by TCRdb to 2016 to 2017). Library preparation was by PCR. The sequencer listed for this sample is Illumina HiSeq 2500. TCR libraries were prepared with molecular barcoding, using unique molecular identifiers to normalize TCRbeta repertoire quantification. TCRdb handled the public reads itself, with Q25 trimming in fastp and clone calling in MiXCR, and kept productive beta chains. CDR3 protein duplicates are merged, each entry listing the most common genes and DNA. The sample profile shows about 270,000 distinct CDR3 sequences; almost 10% of them were found once. In total, the top ten clones hold roughly a tenth of the sample. Here the sequenced sample was PBMCs from the stem cell graft donor, taken from the stem cell graft. The source is a human donor who donated a stem cell graft to a child with SCID.

CDR3: CAINNDRYYEQYF. The DNA for the CDR3 is TGTGCCATCAACAACGACAGATACTACGAGCAGTACTTC. The rearrangement joins TRBV10-3 to TRBJ2-7; tentatively, D is TRBD1 (5 bases). Trimming removed 7 bases from V and 3 bases from J, with 13 bases in between. The CDR3 contains 13 residues. The germline V gene has CDR1 ENHRY and CDR2 SYGVKD.

This clonotype was counted ten times or more. The rearrangement links TRBV7-3 to TRBJ2-2; 7 nucleotides agree with TRBD1. Trimming cost V 2 bases and J 0 bases; bases outside gene matches: 0. This CDR3 region has 15 residues. Germline assignment: CDR1 SGHTA and CDR2 FQGTGA. The CDR3 nucleotides read TGTGCCAGCAGCTTACAGGGGGCGAACACCGGGGAGCTGTTTTTT. It codes for CASSLQGANTGELFF.

The sample holds a few counts of this clonotype. The chain uses TRBV20-1 and TRBJ2-3; D remains unclear. Germline values: CDR1 DFQATT, CDR2 SNEGSKA (reference sequence). V was cut by 3 bases and J by 0 bases, with 7 bases left in between. The length of the CDR3 is 13 residues. The CDR3 sequence is CSASWASTDTQYF. The CDR3 DNA reads TGCAGTGCTAGCTGGGCTAGCACAGATACGCAGTATTTT.

There are a few counts of this clonotype. The genes are TRBV29-1 and TRBJ2-7, with D hard to call. V dropped 5 bases and J dropped 2 bases, with 16 bases sitting between them. This CDR3 has 14 residues. The V gene's germline CDR1 is SQVTM and CDR2 ANQGSEA. CDR3 sequence: CSVSNPGRAYEQYF. CDR3 coding DNA: TGCAGCGTTTCCAATCCGGGCCGCGCCTACGAGCAGTACTTC.

This clonotype has a handful of counts. The J gene is TRBJ2-1, the V gene TRBV13, with D possibly being TRBD1 or TRBD2 (7 bases each). The CDR3 totals 16 residues. Deletions cut 5 bases from V and 1 base from J, with 15 bases between. The V gene's germline CDR1 is PRHDT and CDR2 FYEKMQ (reference sequence). Here the CDR3 reads CASSVARGGSYNEQFF. DNA of the CDR3: TGTGCCAGCAGCGTAGCCAGGGGGGGGTCCTACAATGAGCAGTTCTTC.

CDR3: CASSEDGPGYEQYF. The CDR3 DNA reads TGTGCCAGCAGTGAAGACGGTCCGGGGTACGAGCAGTACTTC. V usage is TRBV6-1 and J usage is TRBJ2-7; maybe TRBD2 (5 bases). Looked up from germline, CDR1 is MNHNS and CDR2 is SASEGT. V lost 1 base and J lost 4, with 11 bases in between. This CDR3 has 14 residues.

This sequence joins TRBV20-1 and TRBJ2-7; D remains unclear. The germline gives CDR1 DFQATT, CDR2 SNEGSKA (reference sequence). The CDR3 is 13 amino acids. Trimming shortened V by 4 bases and J by 1 base, and 11 bases separated the two germline ends. In nucleotides, the CDR3 is TGCAGTGCTACCGATGACACTTCCTACGAGCAGTACTTC. The encoded protein is CSATDDTSYEQYF.

This clonotype occurred many times. V is TRBV3-1 and J is TRBJ1-1, with D tentatively TRBD1 (5 bases). The CDR3 is made up of 14 amino acids. CDR1 LGHDT and CDR2 YNNKEL come from the germline V gene (reference sequence). V was cut by 3 bases and J by 3 bases, with 11 bases left in between. Here the CDR3 reads CASSQTTGDTEAFF. The CDR3 DNA follows: TGTGCCAGCAGCCAGACCACGGGGGACACTGAAGCTTTCTTT.

This clonotype has at least ten counts. The V and J genes are TRBV7-9 and TRBJ1-4; no definite D call. There are 14 residues in the CDR3. Trimming pared 3 bases from V and 4 bases from J, leaving 9 bases between. Germline-derived CDR1 and CDR2 are SEHNR and FQNEAQ (reference sequence). Here the CDR3 reads CASSLRTSNEKLFF. The CDR3 bases are TGTGCCAGCAGCTTGCGGACGAGTAATGAAAAACTGTTTTTT.

The V call is TRBV4-1, the J call TRBJ2-7; 13 positions agree with TRBD2. The CDR3 covers 16 residues. Looked up from germline, CDR1 is MGHRA and CDR2 is YSYEKL. The ends lost 1 base at V and 4 bases at J; junction bases unmatched: 4. CDR3 protein: CASSQGTSGGLYEQYF. The DNA for the CDR3 is TGCGCCAGCAGCCAAGGGACTAGCGGGGGCCTATACGAGCAGTACTTC.

The chain is built from TRBV5-5 and TRBJ1-1; a weak D match, TRBD1 (5 bases). Germline loops: CDR1 SGHKS, CDR2 YYEKEE (reference sequence). The germline V and J ends were trimmed by 4 bases and 5 bases, with 18 bases remaining between them. CDR3 length: 15 residues. The CDR3 bases are TGTGCCAGCAGCCCCTATGAGGGGCTGGTTACTGAAGCTTTCTTT. Translation gives CASSPYEGLVTEAFF. Supplemented by reference TRBV5-5 and TRBJ1-1, the full variable domain reads DAGVTQSPTHLIKTRGQQVTLRCSPISGHKSVSWYQQVLGQGPQFIFQYYEKEERGRGNFPDRFSARQFPNYSSELNVNALLLGDSALYLCASSPYEGLVTEAFFGQGTRLTVV.

The rearrangement joins TRBV27 to TRBJ1-4, with TRBD1 as a possible D gene (5 bases). V was shortened by 3 bases and J by 8 bases, with 19 bases between the two germline ends. Germline CDR1 and CDR2: MNHEY and SMNVEV (reference sequence). The CDR3 consists of 16 residues. This CDR3 is CASSLVAGLEWEKLFF. CDR3 DNA sequence: TGTGCCAGCAGTTTGGTGGCAGGGCTTGAATGGGAAAAACTGTTTTTT.

This clonotype was seen repeatedly, ten times or more. V gene TRBV19 combines with J gene TRBJ1-5; D is ambiguous. Germline V lookup: CDR1 LNHDA, CDR2 SQIVND (reference sequence). V was shortened by 6 bases and J by 4 bases, with 10 bases between the two germline ends. The CDR3 extends over 13 amino acids. The CDR3 is CASRFGENQPQHF. As DNA, the CDR3 is TGTGCCAGTAGGTTTGGGGAAAATCAGCCCCAGCATTTT.

This clonotype was counted only a few times. The J gene is TRBJ2-5, the V gene TRBV7-6; possibly TRBD1 for D (5 bases). This CDR3 has 15 amino acids. V gave up 1 base and J gave up 4 bases, with 13 bases separating them. Germline V gene lookup returns CDR1 SGHVS and CDR2 FNYEAQ. CDR3 residues: CASSLGGALRETQYF. In nucleotides, the CDR3 is TGTGCCAGCAGCTTAGGGGGCGCTCTGAGAGAGACCCAGTACTTC. Full variable domain (remainder filled in from reference TRBV7-6 and TRBJ2-5): GAGVSQSPRYKVTKRGQDVALRCDPISGHVSLYWYRQALGQGPEFLTYFNYEAQQDKSGLPNDRFSAERPEGSISTLTIQRTEQRDSAMYRCASSLGGALRETQYFGPGTRLLVL.

This clonotype was seen a handful of times. The chain is built from TRBV7-9 and TRBJ2-3, with a weak D call TRBD2 (6 bases). V was cut by 5 bases and J by 11 bases, with 14 bases left in between. The V gene's germline CDR1 is SEHNR and CDR2 FQNEAQ (reference sequence). The CDR3 has 12 amino acids. The CDR3 coding sequence is TGTGCCAGCAGCCGGGAGTGGGAGCGGCAGTATTTT. Translated: CASSREWERQYF.

This chain joins TRBV15 and TRBJ2-1; the D gene is possibly TRBD2 (6 bases). The CDR3 loop spans 16 amino acids. The germline gives CDR1 LNHNV, CDR2 YYDKDF (reference sequence). V was pared by 0 bases and J by 7 bases, with 16 bases between. CDR3 amino acids: CATSREVAEALNEQFF. CDR3 in DNA: TGTGCCACCAGCAGAGAGGTAGCGGAGGCCTTAAATGAGCAGTTCTTC.

This clonotype was detected a few times. This chain connects TRBV7-9 to TRBJ2-7; a possible D gene is TRBD2 (7 bases). The germline V and J ends were trimmed by 5 bases and 4 bases, with 15 bases remaining between them. CDR1 and CDR2 (germline): SEHNR, FQNEAQ (reference sequence). The CDR3 covers 14 residues. The CDR3 DNA sequence: TGTGCCAGCAGCCCCCCGGGGGGCGCGTACGAGCAGTACTTC. It is translated as CASSPPGGAYEQYF.

This clonotype turned up a few times. The DNA of the CDR3 is TGTGCCAGCAGTCCGGACAGGGGAGGTGGCTACACCTTC. Protein: CASSPDRGGGYTF. This chain connects TRBV6-5 to TRBJ1-2; 9 nucleotides match TRBD1. Losses at the gene ends were 5 bases for V and 7 bases for J; bases not matched to a gene: 5. Germline CDR1 MNHEY, CDR2 SVGAGI. The CDR3 covers 13 residues.

This clonotype was counted a few times. This chain connects TRBV7-9 to TRBJ2-1, with D possibly being TRBD1 (6 bases). Trimming cost V 7 bases and J 4 bases, with 8 bases left between them. Germline loops: CDR1 SEHNR, CDR2 FQNEAQ (reference sequence). This CDR3 has 12 amino acids. CDR3 sequence: CASMGAYNEQFF. CDR3 nucleotides: TGTGCCAGCATGGGGGCTTACAATGAGCAGTTCTTC.

This clonotype was detected a few times. The chain combines TRBV5-1 with TRBJ2-3; 7 nucleotides align to TRBD1. V lost 4 bases, J lost 0 bases, and 5 bases stayed unmatched. Germline V gene lookup returns CDR1 SGHRS and CDR2 YFSETQ. CDR3 length equals 15 residues. The CDR3 loop reads CASSLGQASTDTQYF. The CDR3 nucleotides are TGCGCCAGCAGCCTAGGACAGGCTAGCACAGATACGCAGTATTTT.

This clonotype was detected many times. The genes are TRBV5-6 and TRBJ1-1; 8 bases agree with TRBD1. Trimming at V came to 2 bases and at J to 10 bases, leaving 13 bases not matched to a gene. From germline, CDR1 is SGHDT and CDR2 YYEEEE. The CDR3 covers 15 residues. The CDR3 DNA reads TGTGCCAGCAGCTTTCAGGGGGCCCCAGGGGCTGGAGCTTTCTTT. Encoded protein: CASSFQGAPGAGAFF.

The rearrangement uses TRBV5-8 and TRBJ2-1; 8 bases line up with TRBD1. Germline V gives CDR1 SGHTS, CDR2 YDEGEE. Germline trimming cut 4 bases from V and 6 bases from J; bases unmatched to any gene: 6. There are 14 residues in the CDR3. Here the CDR3 DNA reads TGTGCCAGCAGCCTCTGGACAGGGATCAATGAGCAGTTCTTC. It specifies CASSLWTGINEQFF.

The chain couples TRBV25-1 to TRBJ2-5; D is possibly TRBD1 (6 bases). This CDR3 contains 13 residues. Germline V gene data show CDR1 as MGHDK and CDR2 as SYGVNS. Deletions cut 4 bases from V and 5 bases from J, with 11 bases between. CDR3 protein: CASSAGVGETQYF. CDR3 bases: TGTGCCAGCAGTGCAGGGGTCGGCGAGACCCAGTACTTC.

This clonotype was picked up many times. The CDR3 DNA reads TGCGCCAGCAGCTCGAGCGGGGGGAGTCTCCAAGAGACCCAGTACTTC. This sequence encodes CASSSSGGSLQETQYF. The chain recombines TRBV5-1 with TRBJ2-5; 9 bases fit TRBD2. V gave up 3 bases and J gave up 1 base; unmatched junction bases: 7. In germline, CDR1 is SGHRS, CDR2 YFSETQ. The CDR3 has 16 residues. Together with reference TRBV5-1 and TRBJ2-5, the CDR3 gives the full variable domain: KAGVTQTPRYLIKTRGQQVTLSCSPISGHRSVSWYQQTPGQGLQFLFEYFSETQRNKGNFPGRFSGRQFSNSRSEMNVSTLELGDSALYLCASSSSGGSLQETQYFGPGTRLLVL.

This clonotype was found a few times. The V call is TRBV12-3 or TRBV12-4, the J call TRBJ2-7, with 13 bases lining up with TRBD2. The CDR3 has 14 amino acids. Trimming at V came to 6 bases and at J to 2 bases, leaving 1 base not matched to a gene. This chain's CDR3 is CASSGLAGAYEQYF. CDR3 in DNA: TGTGCCAGCAGCGGACTAGCGGGGGCCTACGAGCAGTACTTC.

This clonotype was observed at least ten times. The chain carries TRBV6-5 and TRBJ1-1; D is uncertain. The V and J ends lost 2 bases and 5 bases respectively, with 15 bases between them. Germline V CDR1 and CDR2: MNHEY, SVGAGI. There are 15 residues in the CDR3. The CDR3 nucleotides read TGTGCCAGCAGTTACGGCGGGAGTATAGGTACTGAAGCTTTCTTT. It specifies CASSYGGSIGTEAFF.

This clonotype has more than one count but fewer than ten. V gene TRBV10-3 combines with J gene TRBJ2-3; D is unresolved. The V end was cut by 3 bases, the J end by 2 bases, with 9 bases between. The CDR3 extends over 14 amino acids. Germline lookup yields CDR1 ENHRY and CDR2 SYGVKD. CDR3 nucleotides: TGTGCCATCAGTGAAGGCAGTCCCACAGATACGCAGTATTTT. Its translation: CAISEGSPTDTQYF.

The V gene is TRBV6-5, the J gene TRBJ2-7; TRBD1 is a possible D gene (6 bases). The V and J ends lost 4 bases and 2 bases respectively, with 12 bases between them. The CDR3 runs 14 residues. CDR1 MNHEY and CDR2 SVGAGI come from the germline V gene. CDR3 DNA: TGTGCCAGCAGTTCCGCAGCAGGGGCCTACGAGCAGTACTTC. It is translated as CASSSAAGAYEQYF.

This clonotype showed up many times. V and J are TRBV6-5 and TRBJ1-1, with D perhaps TRBD1 (6 bases). The CDR3 consists of 16 residues. Trimming removed 0 bases at V and 5 bases at J, with 16 bases between. Per germline, CDR1 MNHEY and CDR2 SVGAGI. The DNA of the CDR3 is TGTGCCAGCAGTTACTCGATCTCAGGGGCTCGGACTGAAGCTTTCTTT. Amino acids: CASSYSISGARTEAFF.

The table lists this clonotype with a few counts. CDR3 nucleotides: TGTGCCAGCAGCGTAGACCGGGGGAACTACAATGAGCAGTTCTTC. This gives the protein CASSVDRGNYNEQFF. The chain has TRBV9 and TRBJ2-1; weak D call: TRBD2 (6 bases). Germline V lookup: CDR1 SGDLS, CDR2 YYNGEE. V shed 0 bases and J shed 3 bases, with 10 bases lying between them. The CDR3 runs to 15 residues.